This TCR beta chain was sequenced for a study of cytotoxic CD8 clonotypes in ibrutinib-treated CLL. Profiled with immunoSEQ multiplex PCR; TCRdb holds only in-frame clones, not every one. Of approximately 150,000 clones in the sample, roughly 80% were seen once. V dropped 2 bases and J dropped 10 bases, with 7 bases sitting between them. The CDR3 is made up of 11 amino acids. CDR1 SGHDT and CDR2 YYEEEE come from the germline V gene. The sequence came from a human donor with chronic lymphocytic leukemia. Sample: PBMCs, taken after 12 months of ibrutinib treatment. This rearrangement joins TRBV5-6 to TRBJ2-1; D uncertain. CDR3 DNA sequence: TGTGCCAGCAGCTTATCGACAGAGCAGTTCTTC. Its protein is CASSLSTEQFF.